Shown below are 27 T cell receptor beta chains from a single sample sequenced in a study of blood T cell repertoires in COVID-19. Generated by immunoSEQ multiplex PCR, the TCRdb table keeps only in-frame clones and is missing some. The table records roughly 250,000 clones, about 91% of them present only once. Sequencing used PBMCs or T cells enriched from blood (not recorded which). These receptors were obtained from a human donor in a cohort exposed to, infected with or recovered from COVID-19 (not recorded which). The donor label of this sample is uncertain.

This chain joins TRBV19 and TRBJ2-2; D is undetermined. The CDR3 sequence is 13 residues long. CDR1 is LNHDA, CDR2 SQIVND, per germline (reference sequence). Trimming left V 2 bases short and J 6 bases short, with 7 bases between. CDR3 sequence reads: CASSIPNAGELFF. CDR3 coding DNA: TGTGCCAGTAGTATACCCAATGCCGGGGAGCTGTTTTTT.

The chain uses TRBV7-3 and TRBJ2-1; 8 bases map to TRBD2. The CDR3 length is 15 residues. Germline assignment: CDR1 SGHTA and CDR2 FQGTGA. Germline trimming cut 3 bases from V and 4 bases from J; bases unmatched to any gene: 5. CDR3 nucleotides: TGTGCCAGCAGCTTGGTAGCGGGGAGATACAATGAGCAGTTCTTC. It encodes CASSLVAGRYNEQFF.

The rearrangement links TRBV7-9 to TRBJ1-2; tentatively, D is TRBD1 (5 bases). The CDR3 extends over 16 amino acids. Trimming shortened V by 1 base and J by 4 bases, and 16 bases separated the two germline ends. CDR1 and CDR2 (germline): SEHNR, FQNEAQ (reference sequence). The CDR3 loop is CASSLVVRGAGYGYTF. DNA for the CDR3: TGTGCCAGCAGCTTAGTGGTAAGGGGCGCTGGCTATGGCTACACCTTC. The full variable domain, in which reference TRBV7-9 and TRBJ1-2 provide the parts outside the CDR3, is DTGVSQNPRHKITKRGQNVTFRCDPISEHNRLYWYRQTLGQGPEFLTYFQNEAQLEKSRLLSDRFSAERPKGSFSTLEIQRTEQGDSAMYLCASSLVVRGAGYGYTFGSGTRLTVV.

The chain recombines TRBV5-4 with TRBJ2-6, with D perhaps matching TRBD1 (6 bases). The germline V gene has CDR1 SGHNT and CDR2 YYREEE (reference sequence). V shed 3 bases and J shed 1 base, with 14 bases lying between them. The CDR3 covers 17 residues. DNA of the CDR3: TGTGCCAGCAGCTCGGGACACTTGGGTTCTGGGGCCAACGTCCTGACTTTC. This codes for CASSSGHLGSGANVLTF.

The chain combines TRBV29-1 with TRBJ2-1, with a weak D call TRBD1 (6 bases). Trimming removed 2 bases from V and 9 bases from J, with 17 bases in between. Germline V CDR1 and CDR2: SQVTM, ANQGSEA. The length of the CDR3 is 14 residues. The CDR3 DNA sequence: TGCAGCGTTGAACAGGGGCCCTCAAGGGGTGAGCAGTTCTTC. Its protein product is CSVEQGPSRGEQFF.

This rearrangement joins TRBV11-2 to TRBJ2-7; 9 positions agree with TRBD2. Germline V CDR1 and CDR2: SGHAT, FQNNGV. Germline trimming cut 2 bases from V and 0 bases from J; bases unmatched to any gene: 14. This CDR3 region has 19 residues. CDR3: CASSLTVISGGLSSYEQYF. DNA of the CDR3: TGTGCCAGCAGCTTAACGGTCATAAGCGGGGGGCTGAGCTCCTACGAGCAGTACTTC.

The V gene is TRBV21-1, the J gene TRBJ1-5; TRBD1 is the table's D call, not checked against the DNA. TRBV21-1 is a pseudogene segment. The CDR3 runs 19 residues. The CDR3 loop reads CASSKSGTGKGFGNQPQHF. DNA of the CDR3: TGTGCCAGCAGCAAGTCAGGGACAGGGAAAGGATTTGGCAATCAGCCCCAGCATTTT.

The chain has TRBV7-2 and TRBJ1-6, with D unclear. Trimming took 5 bases from V and 0 from J, leaving 14 bases between them. The CDR3 length is 17 residues. Germline CDR1 and CDR2: SGHTA and FQGNSA. CDR3 protein: CASSQGARRSYNSPLHF. In nucleotides, the CDR3 is TGTGCCAGCAGCCAAGGAGCCCGACGCTCCTATAATTCACCCCTCCACTTT.

The chain has TRBV5-6 and TRBJ1-5; D is uncertain. Germline V CDR1 and CDR2: SGHDT, YYEEEE. The germline V and J ends were trimmed by 0 bases and 4 bases, with 5 bases remaining between them. The CDR3 covers 13 residues. This CDR3 reads CASSLVQNQPQHF. CDR3 coding DNA: TGTGCCAGCAGCTTGGTGCAGAATCAGCCCCAGCATTTT. The full variable domain, with the rest looked up from reference TRBV5-6 and TRBJ1-5, is DAGVTQSPTHLIKTRGQQVTLRCSPKSGHDTVSWYQQALGQGPQFIFQYYEEEERQRGNFPDRFSGHQFPNYSSELNVNALLLGDSALYLCASSLVQNQPQHFGDGTRLSIL.

J is TRBJ1-2 and V is TRBV12-3 or TRBV12-4; D is unresolved. The ends were cut back, 7 bases at V and 5 bases at J, with 11 bases in the middle. The CDR3 totals 12 residues. This CDR3 reads CASTNRGYGYTF. Written as DNA, the CDR3 is TGTGCCAGCACCAACCGGGGATATGGCTACACCTTC.

The gene calls are TRBV11-3 and TRBJ1-3; D possibly corresponds to TRBD1 (6 bases). Trimming took 2 bases from V and 0 from J, leaving 23 bases between them. The CDR3 is 20 amino acids. Germline V gene sequence: CDR1 SGHNT, CDR2 YENEEA. The CDR3 DNA follows: TGTGCCAGCAGCTTAAGAAAGCCGAGACAGGAATATAGCTCTGGAAACACCATATATTTT. It codes for CASSLRKPRQEYSSGNTIYF. Together with reference TRBV11-3 and TRBJ1-3, the CDR3 gives the full variable domain: EAGVVQSPRYKIIEKKQPVAFWCNPISGHNTLYWYLQNLGQGPELLIRYENEEAVDDSQLPKDRFSAERLKGVDSTLKIQPAELGDSAVYLCASSLRKPRQEYSSGNTIYFGEGSWLTVV.

CDR3 sequence reads: CASSRQNRGGYEQYF. The CDR3 DNA reads TGTGCCAGTAGTCGTCAAAACAGGGGCGGCTACGAGCAGTACTTC. The chain carries TRBV19 and TRBJ2-7; TRBD1 matches at 7 bases. The CDR3 consists of 15 residues. Germline loops: CDR1 LNHDA, CDR2 SQIVND (reference sequence). Trimming at V came to 5 bases and at J to 3 bases, leaving 10 bases not matched to a gene.

The rearrangement joins TRBV6-2 or TRBV6-3 to TRBJ2-3; D not resolved. The CDR3 has 11 amino acids. From germline, CDR1 is MNHEY and CDR2 SVGEGT. Trimming left V 0 bases short and J 7 bases short, with 2 bases between. This CDR3 is CASSYSNTQYF. CDR3 nucleotides: TGTGCCAGCAGTTACTCTAATACGCAGTATTTT.

The rearrangement joins TRBV19 to TRBJ1-4, with 7 nucleotides matching TRBD1. The germline V gene encodes CDR1 LNHDA and CDR2 SQIVND (reference sequence). Trimming took 4 bases from V and 8 from J; bases not matched to a gene: 13. This CDR3 spans 16 amino acids. The DNA of the CDR3 is TGTGCCAGTAGTACAGGGGGTCTAGTTGTCGAAGAAAAACTGTTTTTT. Encoded protein: CASSTGGLVVEEKLFF.

The chain links TRBV5-1 to TRBJ2-1, with 8 bases that match TRBD1. This CDR3 region has 14 residues. Trimming at V came to 4 bases and at J to 7 bases, leaving 7 bases not matched to a gene. The germline V gene encodes CDR1 SGHRS and CDR2 YFSETQ. CDR3 amino acids: CASSEDRASNEQFF. The CDR3 DNA reads as TGCGCCAGCAGCGAGGACAGGGCGAGTAATGAGCAGTTCTTC.

The chain is built from TRBV29-1 and TRBJ2-3; possible D gene TRBD1, 6 bases. In germline, CDR1 is SQVTM, CDR2 ANQGSEA. CDR3 length equals 14 residues. V lost 6 bases and J lost 2, with 15 bases in between. CDR3 residues: CSVEGVPHTDTQYF. CDR3 DNA: TGCAGCGTCGAGGGGGTACCACACACAGATACGCAGTATTTT.

The chain uses TRBV27 and TRBJ2-1, with 8 bases matching TRBD2. The CDR3 covers 15 residues. The junction had 2 bases not matched to a gene; V was cut back by 4 bases and J by 0 bases. In germline, CDR1 is MNHEY, CDR2 SMNVEV (reference sequence). The CDR3 DNA reads TGTGCCAGCAGTTCGGGGACTAGCTCCTACAATGAGCAGTTCTTC. Residues: CASSSGTSSYNEQFF.

In nucleotides, the CDR3 is TGTGCCAGCATTTGGTGGCAGAACAATGAGCAGTTCTTC. Translation: CASIWWQNNEQFF. The chain has TRBV2 and TRBJ2-1, with unresolved D. Looked up from germline, CDR1 is SNHLY and CDR2 is FYNNEI. Trimming left V 7 bases short and J 5 bases short, with 12 bases between. The CDR3 has 13 residues.

The CDR3 sequence: CASSHGRAGSSYNEQFF. The CDR3 nucleotides read TGCGCCAGCAGTCACGGCCGGGCGGGGAGCTCCTACAATGAGCAGTTCTTC. V gene TRBV23-1 combines with J gene TRBJ2-1, with D perhaps TRBD2 (6 bases). TRBV23-1 is placed among ORFs of uncertain function. The CDR3 length is 17 residues. The germline V and J ends were trimmed by 3 bases and 0 bases, with 15 bases remaining between them.

The J gene is TRBJ1-5, the V gene TRBV19; unclear D gene. The CDR3 covers 15 residues. V was trimmed by 7 bases and J by 0 bases, leaving 13 bases between them. CDR1 and CDR2 from the germline V gene are LNHDA and SQIVND (reference sequence). The CDR3 protein is CASIALGGSNQPQHF. The CDR3 DNA reads as TGTGCCAGTATTGCCCTCGGAGGTAGCAATCAGCCCCAGCATTTT.

The chain carries TRBV5-4 and TRBJ2-3; a possible D gene is TRBD2 (6 bases). This CDR3 comprises 16 residues. The V gene's germline CDR1 is SGHNT and CDR2 YYREEE (reference sequence). The ends were cut back, 0 bases at V and 1 base at J, with 12 bases in the middle. CDR3 in DNA: TGTGCCAGCAGCTTGGCCGAGTCGGGGGGCACAGATACGCAGTATTTT. This translates into CASSLAESGGTDTQYF.

The chain uses TRBV28 and TRBJ2-7; 10 bases map to TRBD1. J gave up 6 bases and V 5 bases, and 7 bases lay outside the gene matches. The CDR3 loop spans 14 amino acids. Germline V CDR1 and CDR2: MDHEN, SYDVKM. Written as DNA, the CDR3 is TGTGCCAGCAGTGGACAGGGGGTCCCTTTCGAGCAGTACTTC. Protein sequence: CASSGQGVPFEQYF.

This rearrangement joins TRBV30 to TRBJ2-2; tentative D call: TRBD2 (5 bases). Germline CDR1 reads GTSNPN; CDR2 reads SVGIG (reference sequence). The CDR3 covers 14 residues. V was clipped by 1 base and J by 4 bases, with 10 bases between them. As DNA, the CDR3 is TGTGCCTGGAGTGCCCTGGACTTCACCGGGGAGCTGTTTTTT. It yields the protein CAWSALDFTGELFF.

The chain employs TRBV19 and TRBJ2-1; weak D call: TRBD1 (5 bases). Germline values: CDR1 LNHDA, CDR2 SQIVND (reference sequence). The CDR3 loop spans 15 amino acids. Trimming took 0 bases from V and 7 from J, leaving 13 bases between them. The chain's CDR3 is CASSIDGAPRNEQFF. In nucleotides, the CDR3 is TGTGCCAGTAGTATAGATGGGGCCCCCCGGAATGAGCAGTTCTTC.

V and J are TRBV5-5 and TRBJ2-5; the match to TRBD2 covers 9 bases. V was pared by 4 bases and J by 2 bases, with 9 bases of the junction left unmatched. Germline V gene data show CDR1 as SGHKS and CDR2 as YYEKEE (reference sequence). The CDR3 contains 16 residues. This chain's CDR3 is CASSPLSAGGQETQYF. The CDR3 DNA sequence: TGTGCCAGCAGCCCTCTTTCGGCGGGGGGGCAAGAGACCCAGTACTTC.

This clone occurred once. The chain has TRBV5-1 and TRBJ2-7; D unresolved. Trimming left V 4 bases short and J 3 bases short, with 20 bases between. CDR3 length: 16 amino acids. Germline V gives CDR1 SGHRS, CDR2 YFSETQ. CDR3 region: CASSHHPENALYEQYF. The DNA for the CDR3 is TGCGCCAGCAGCCACCACCCCGAAAACGCACTCTACGAGCAGTACTTC.

This rearrangement joins TRBV18 to TRBJ1-2, with TRBD1 matching over 8 bases. V was clipped by 6 bases and J by 4 bases; unmatched bases: 4. The CDR3 length is 13 residues. Germline lookup yields CDR1 KGHSH and CDR2 LQKENI. DNA of the CDR3: TGTGCCAGCTCGCGACAGGGGATCTATGGCTACACCTTC. This encodes CASSRQGIYGYTF.